A single T cell receptor beta chain is shown here with its context. What it recognizes is unknown. This record comes from a study of T-cell memory formation after mild COVID-19. Whole-study results and caveats: Among clones peaking at day 37 in the second wave, SARS-CoV-2 specificity remained unconfirmed.

Germline assignment: CDR1 LGHNA and CDR2 YSLEER. Trimming stripped 6 bases from V and 12 bases from J, with 15 bases between. The CDR3 is 12 amino acids. TCRdb re-called the 5' RACE reads through MiXCR, storing one row per CDR3 protein. The repertoire holds more than 250,000 distinct CDR3 sequences, around 16% seen once, with around a fifth in the top ten. Material: PBMCs or a T cell subset sorted from them (not recorded which). The chain links TRBV4-3 to TRBJ2-1, with D perhaps matching TRBD1 (5 bases). The sequence came from a man aged 18 to 29 who had mild COVID-19 (a few samples of this study predate the infection). Cell type and time point are not known. The CDR3 loop is CASSRTQGSQFF. CDR3 in DNA: TGCGCCAGCAGTCGGACCCAGGGATCGCAGTTCTTC.